Given below is one T cell receptor (beta chain) in context. The target antigen is unknown. The CDR3 has 14 residues. From germline, CDR1 is MNHNY and CDR2 SVGAGI (reference sequence). Trimming removed 2 bases from V and 8 bases from J; junction bases left unmatched: 4. This sample is drawn from a study of graft-versus-host responses after intestinal transplantation. Whole-study context: Each of the recipients got a multivisceral, liver-intestinal, or isolated intestinal transplant. The study gave all recipients anti-thymocyte globulin induction, then tacrolimus and steroids for about 3 years. Study-level points and caveats: Declines in HvG clones occurring early post-transplant were associated with peak circulating GvH clone levels. In recipient marrow, GvH clones were found, and some appeared first in ileum or blood.

TCRdb's table, derived via immunoSEQ multiplex PCR, lists solely in-frame clones and lacks some. The repertoire has about 110,000 clones, around 93% of them found once; the top ten carry roughly 0.5%. The sequence derives from a human donor who received an intestinal transplant. The sample was unstimulated CD8+ T cells sorted from spleen or lymph node cells, taken before intestinal transplant. The V gene is TRBV6-6, the J gene TRBJ2-1, with 9 positions matching TRBD2. The CDR3 protein is CASSYLAGRDEQFF. The CDR3 bases are TGTGCCAGCAGTTACCTAGCGGGAAGGGATGAGCAGTTCTTC.